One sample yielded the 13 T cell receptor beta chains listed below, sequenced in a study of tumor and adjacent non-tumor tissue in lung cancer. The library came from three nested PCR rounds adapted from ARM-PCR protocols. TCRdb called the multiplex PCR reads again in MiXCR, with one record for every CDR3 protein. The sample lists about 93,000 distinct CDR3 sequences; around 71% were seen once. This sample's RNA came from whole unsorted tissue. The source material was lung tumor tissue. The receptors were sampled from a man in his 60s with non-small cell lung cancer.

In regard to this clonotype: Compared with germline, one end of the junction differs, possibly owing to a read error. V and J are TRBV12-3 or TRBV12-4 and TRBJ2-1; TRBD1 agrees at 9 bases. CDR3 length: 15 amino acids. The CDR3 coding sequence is TGTGCCAGCACTTTAGTGACAGGGGGACAGAATGAGCAGTTCTTC. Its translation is CASTLVTGGQNEQFF.

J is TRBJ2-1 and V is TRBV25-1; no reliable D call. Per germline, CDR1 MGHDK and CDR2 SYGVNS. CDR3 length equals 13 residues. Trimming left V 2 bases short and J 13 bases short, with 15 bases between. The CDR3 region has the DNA TGTGCCAGCAGTGAAGACGTGTGGAGTGAACAGTTCTTC. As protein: CASSEDVWSEQFF.

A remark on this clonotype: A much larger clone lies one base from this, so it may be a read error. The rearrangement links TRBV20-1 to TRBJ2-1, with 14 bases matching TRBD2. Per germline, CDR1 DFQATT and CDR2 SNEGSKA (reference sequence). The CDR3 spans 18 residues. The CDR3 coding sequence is TGCAGTGCTTTCCCCGGGACTAGCGGGAGTGATCCCTACAATGAGCAGTTATTC. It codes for CSAFPGTSGSDPYNEQLF.

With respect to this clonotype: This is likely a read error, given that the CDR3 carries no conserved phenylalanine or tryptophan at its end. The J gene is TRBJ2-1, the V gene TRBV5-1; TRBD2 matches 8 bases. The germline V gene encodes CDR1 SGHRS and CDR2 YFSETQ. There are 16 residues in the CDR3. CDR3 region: CANSWGRGVSYNEQFL. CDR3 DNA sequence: TGCGCCAACAGCTGGGGGCGGGGGGTCTCCTACAATGAACAGTTCTTG.

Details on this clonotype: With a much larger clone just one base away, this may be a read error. This CDR3 reads CAWSSVTSGTGELFF. CDR3 in DNA: TGTGCCTGGAGTTCCGTGACTAGCGGGACTGGGGAGCTGTTTTTT. V is TRBV30 and J is TRBJ2-2; 11 positions match TRBD2. Germline loops: CDR1 GTSNPN, CDR2 SVGIG (reference sequence). CDR3 length: 15 residues. V lost 2 bases and J lost 8; bases outside the gene matches: 7.

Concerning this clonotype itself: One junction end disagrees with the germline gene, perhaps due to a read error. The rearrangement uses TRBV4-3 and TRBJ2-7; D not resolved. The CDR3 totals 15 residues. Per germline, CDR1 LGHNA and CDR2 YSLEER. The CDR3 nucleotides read TGCACCAGCAGCCAAGGTATCGGAGCAGGTGACGAGCAGTACTTC. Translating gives CTSSQGIGAGDEQYF.

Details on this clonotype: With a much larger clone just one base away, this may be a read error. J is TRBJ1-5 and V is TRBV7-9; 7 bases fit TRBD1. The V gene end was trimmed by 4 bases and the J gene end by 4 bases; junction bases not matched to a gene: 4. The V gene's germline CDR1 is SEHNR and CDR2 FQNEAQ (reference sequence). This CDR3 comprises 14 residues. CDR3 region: CASSSDRVNQPQHF. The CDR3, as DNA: TGTGCCAGCAGCTCCGACAGGGTGAATCAGCCCCAGCATTTT.

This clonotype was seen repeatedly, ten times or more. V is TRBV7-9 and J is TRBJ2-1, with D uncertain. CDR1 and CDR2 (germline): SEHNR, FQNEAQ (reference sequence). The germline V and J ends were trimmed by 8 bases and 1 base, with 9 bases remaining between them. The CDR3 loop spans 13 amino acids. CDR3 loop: CASGRSSYNEQFF. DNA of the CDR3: TGTGCCAGCGGACGTTCTTCCTACAATGAGCAGTTCTTC.

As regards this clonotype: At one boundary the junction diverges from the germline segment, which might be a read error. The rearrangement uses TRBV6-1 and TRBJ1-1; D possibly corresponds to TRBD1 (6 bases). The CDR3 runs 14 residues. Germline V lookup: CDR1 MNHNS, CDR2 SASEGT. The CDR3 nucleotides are TGTACCAGTAGTTGGGACAATAGCAACACTAAAGCTTTCTTT. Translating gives CTSSWDNSNTKAFF.

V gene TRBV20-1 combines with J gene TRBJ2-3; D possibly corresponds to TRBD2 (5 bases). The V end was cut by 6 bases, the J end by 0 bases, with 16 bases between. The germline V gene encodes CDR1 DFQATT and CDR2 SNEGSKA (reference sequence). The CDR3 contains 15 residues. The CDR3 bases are TGCAGTGCCATTAGGGCTAGCAGAAGCACAGATACGCAGTATTTT. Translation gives CSAIRASRSTDTQYF.

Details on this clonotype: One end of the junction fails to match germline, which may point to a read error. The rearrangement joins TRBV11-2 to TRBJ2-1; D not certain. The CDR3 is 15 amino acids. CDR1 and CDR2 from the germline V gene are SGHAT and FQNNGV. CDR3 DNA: TGTGCCAGCAGCTTAAGCGCTAGTCTTTACGATGAGCAATTCTTC. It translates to CASSLSASLYDEQFF.

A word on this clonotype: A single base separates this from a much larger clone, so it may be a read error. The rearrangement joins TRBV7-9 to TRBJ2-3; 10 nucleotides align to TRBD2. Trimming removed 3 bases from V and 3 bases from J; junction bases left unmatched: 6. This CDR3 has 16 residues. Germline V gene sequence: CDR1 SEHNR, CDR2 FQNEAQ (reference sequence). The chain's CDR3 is CASSFGLAVGTDTQYF. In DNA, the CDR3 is TGTGCCAGCAGCTTCGGACTAGCGGTGGGGACAGATACGCAGTATTTT.

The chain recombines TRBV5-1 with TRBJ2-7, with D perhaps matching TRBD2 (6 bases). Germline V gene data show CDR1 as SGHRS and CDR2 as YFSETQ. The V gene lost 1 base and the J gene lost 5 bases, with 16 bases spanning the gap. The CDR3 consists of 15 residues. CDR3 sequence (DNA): TGCGCCAGCAGCTTGAGAGTGGGGGGTCCCCACGAGCAGTACTTC. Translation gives CASSLRVGGPHEQYF.